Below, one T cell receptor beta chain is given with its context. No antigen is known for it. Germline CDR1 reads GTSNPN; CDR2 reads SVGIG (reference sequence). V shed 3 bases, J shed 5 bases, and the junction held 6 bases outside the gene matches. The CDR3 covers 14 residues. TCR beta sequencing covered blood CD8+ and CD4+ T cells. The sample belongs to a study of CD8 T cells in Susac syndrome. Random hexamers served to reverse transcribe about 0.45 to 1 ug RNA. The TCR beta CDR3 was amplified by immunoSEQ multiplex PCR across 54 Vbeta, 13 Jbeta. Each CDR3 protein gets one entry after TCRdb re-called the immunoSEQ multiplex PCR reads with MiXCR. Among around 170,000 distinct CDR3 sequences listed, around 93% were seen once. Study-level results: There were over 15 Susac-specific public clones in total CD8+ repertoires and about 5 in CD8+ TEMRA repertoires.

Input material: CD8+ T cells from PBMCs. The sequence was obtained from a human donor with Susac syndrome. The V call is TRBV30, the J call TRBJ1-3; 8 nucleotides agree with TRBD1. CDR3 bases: TGTGCCTGGAGGGACGGACAGGGACGAAACACCATATATTTT. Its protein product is CAWRDGQGRNTIYF.